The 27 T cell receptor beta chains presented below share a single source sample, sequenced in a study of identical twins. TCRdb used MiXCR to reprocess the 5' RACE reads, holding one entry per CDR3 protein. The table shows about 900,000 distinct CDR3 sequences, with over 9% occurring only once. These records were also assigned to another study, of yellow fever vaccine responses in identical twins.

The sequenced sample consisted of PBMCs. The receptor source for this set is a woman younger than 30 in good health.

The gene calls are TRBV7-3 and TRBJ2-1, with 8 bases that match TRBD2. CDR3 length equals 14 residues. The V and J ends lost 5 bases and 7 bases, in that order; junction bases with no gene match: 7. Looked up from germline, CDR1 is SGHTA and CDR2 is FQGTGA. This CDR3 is CASSPHSGKNEQFF. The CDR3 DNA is TGTGCCAGCAGCCCACATAGCGGGAAGAATGAGCAGTTCTTC.

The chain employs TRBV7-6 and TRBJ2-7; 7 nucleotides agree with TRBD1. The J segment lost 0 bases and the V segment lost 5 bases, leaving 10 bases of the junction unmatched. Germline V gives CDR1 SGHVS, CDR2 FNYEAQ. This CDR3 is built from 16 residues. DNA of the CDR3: TGTGCCAGCAGCAAGGCGACAGGGCCCAACTCCTACGAGCAGTACTTC. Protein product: CASSKATGPNSYEQYF.

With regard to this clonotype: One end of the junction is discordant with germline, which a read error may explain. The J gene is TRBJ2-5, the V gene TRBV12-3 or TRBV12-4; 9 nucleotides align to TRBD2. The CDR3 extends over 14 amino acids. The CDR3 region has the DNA TGTGCCAGCCGTTTCGGAGCGGGAGGAGAGACCCAGTACTTC. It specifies CASRFGAGGETQYF.

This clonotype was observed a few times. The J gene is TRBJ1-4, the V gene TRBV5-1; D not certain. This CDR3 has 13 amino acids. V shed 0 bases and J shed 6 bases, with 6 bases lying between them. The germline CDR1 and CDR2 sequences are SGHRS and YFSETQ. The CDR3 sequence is CASSLGKDEKLFF. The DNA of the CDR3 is TGCGCCAGCAGCTTGGGAAAGGATGAAAAACTGTTTTTT.

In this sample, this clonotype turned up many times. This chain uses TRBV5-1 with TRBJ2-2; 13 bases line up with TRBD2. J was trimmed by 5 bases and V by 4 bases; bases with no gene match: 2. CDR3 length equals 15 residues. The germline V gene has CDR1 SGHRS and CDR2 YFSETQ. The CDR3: CASSGGLAGTGELFF. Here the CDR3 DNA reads TGCGCCAGCAGCGGGGGACTAGCGGGAACCGGGGAGCTGTTTTTT.

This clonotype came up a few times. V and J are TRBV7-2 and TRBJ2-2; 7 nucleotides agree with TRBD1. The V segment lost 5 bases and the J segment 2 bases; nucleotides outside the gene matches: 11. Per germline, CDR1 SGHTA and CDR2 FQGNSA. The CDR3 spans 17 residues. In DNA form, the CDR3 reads TGTGCCAGCAGCCCAAGACCGGGACAGCTTAACACCGGGGAGCTGTTTTTT. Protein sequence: CASSPRPGQLNTGELFF. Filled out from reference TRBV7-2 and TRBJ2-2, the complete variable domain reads GAGVSQSPSNKVTEKGKDVELRCDPISGHTALYWYRQSLGQGLEFLIYFQGNSAPDKSGLPSDRFSAERTGGSVSTLTIQRTQQEDSAVYLCASSPRPGQLNTGELFFGEGSRLTVL.

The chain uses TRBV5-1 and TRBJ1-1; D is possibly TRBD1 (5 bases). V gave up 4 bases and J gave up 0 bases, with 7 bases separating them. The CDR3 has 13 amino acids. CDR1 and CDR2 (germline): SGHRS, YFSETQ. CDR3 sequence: CASSKGMNTEAFF. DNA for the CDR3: TGCGCCAGCAGCAAGGGGATGAACACTGAAGCTTTCTTT.

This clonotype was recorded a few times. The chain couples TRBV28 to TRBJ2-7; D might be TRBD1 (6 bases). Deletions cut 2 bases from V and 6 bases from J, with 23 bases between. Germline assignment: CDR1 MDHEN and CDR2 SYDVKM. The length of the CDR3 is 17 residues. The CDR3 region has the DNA TGTGCCAGCAGTTTACTAACCTCAGGGGCTCCTTGGAGCGAGCAGTACTTC. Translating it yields CASSLLTSGAPWSEQYF.

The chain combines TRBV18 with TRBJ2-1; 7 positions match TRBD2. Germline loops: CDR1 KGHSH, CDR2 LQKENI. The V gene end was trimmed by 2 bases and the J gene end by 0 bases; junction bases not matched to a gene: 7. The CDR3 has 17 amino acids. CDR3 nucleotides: TGTGCCAGCTCACCAGTTATGGCGGGAGCCTCCTACAATGAGCAGTTCTTC. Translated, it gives CASSPVMAGASYNEQFF.

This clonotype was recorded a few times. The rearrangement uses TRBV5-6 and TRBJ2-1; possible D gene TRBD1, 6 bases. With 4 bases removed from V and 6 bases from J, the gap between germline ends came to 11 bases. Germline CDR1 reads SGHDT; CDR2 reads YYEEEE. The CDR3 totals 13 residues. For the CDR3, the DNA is TGTGCCAGCAGCACGGACAGATTCAATGAGCAGTTCTTC. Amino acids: CASSTDRFNEQFF.

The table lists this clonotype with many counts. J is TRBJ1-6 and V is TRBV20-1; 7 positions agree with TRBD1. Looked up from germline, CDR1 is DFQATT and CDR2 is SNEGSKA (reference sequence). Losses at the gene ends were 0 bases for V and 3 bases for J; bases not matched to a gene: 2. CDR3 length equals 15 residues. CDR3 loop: CSAREGTDYNSPLHF. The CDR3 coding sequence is TGCAGTGCTAGAGAAGGGACAGACTATAATTCACCCCTCCACTTT.

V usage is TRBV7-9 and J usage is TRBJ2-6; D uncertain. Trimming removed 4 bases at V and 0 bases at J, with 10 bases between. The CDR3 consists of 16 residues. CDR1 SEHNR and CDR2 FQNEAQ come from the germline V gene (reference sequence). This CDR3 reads CASSSAGLSGANVLTF. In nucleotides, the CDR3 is TGTGCCAGCAGCTCAGCTGGTCTCTCTGGGGCCAACGTCCTGACTTTC.

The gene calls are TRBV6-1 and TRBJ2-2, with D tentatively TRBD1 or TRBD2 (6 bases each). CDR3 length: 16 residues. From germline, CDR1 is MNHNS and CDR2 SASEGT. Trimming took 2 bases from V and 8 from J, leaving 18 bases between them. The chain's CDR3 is CASSELDPRGGGELFF. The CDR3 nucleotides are TGTGCCAGCAGTGAATTAGACCCCAGGGGAGGAGGGGAGCTGTTTTTT.

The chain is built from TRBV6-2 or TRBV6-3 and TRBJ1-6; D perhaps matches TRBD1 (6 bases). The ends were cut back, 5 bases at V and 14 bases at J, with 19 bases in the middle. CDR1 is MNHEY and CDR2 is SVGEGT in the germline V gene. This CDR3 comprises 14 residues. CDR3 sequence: CASSTGQPKSTLHF. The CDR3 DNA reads TGTGCCAGCAGTACTGGACAGCCCAAGAGCACCCTCCACTTT.

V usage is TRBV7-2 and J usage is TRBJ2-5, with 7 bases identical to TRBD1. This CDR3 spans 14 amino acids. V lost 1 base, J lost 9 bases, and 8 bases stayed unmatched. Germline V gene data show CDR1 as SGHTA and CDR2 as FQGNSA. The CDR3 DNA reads TGTGCCAGCAGCTTAGAGACAGGGAAGGGCCCCCAGTACTTC. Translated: CASSLETGKGPQYF.

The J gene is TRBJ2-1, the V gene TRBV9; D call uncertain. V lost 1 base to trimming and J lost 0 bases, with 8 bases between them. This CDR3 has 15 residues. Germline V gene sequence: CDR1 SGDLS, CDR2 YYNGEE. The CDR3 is CASSVSPNSYNEQFF. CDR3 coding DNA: TGTGCCAGCAGCGTATCCCCTAACTCCTACAATGAGCAGTTCTTC.

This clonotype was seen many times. The CDR3 reads CASSHEYEQYF. In nucleotides, the CDR3 is TGTGCCAGCAGCCATGAATACGAGCAGTACTTC. The J gene is TRBJ2-7, the V gene TRBV3-1; D is undetermined. Between the trimmed V and J ends, which lost 3 bases and 4 bases, there was a span of 4 bases. The CDR3 spans 11 residues. Germline V gene sequence: CDR1 LGHDT, CDR2 YNNKEL (reference sequence).

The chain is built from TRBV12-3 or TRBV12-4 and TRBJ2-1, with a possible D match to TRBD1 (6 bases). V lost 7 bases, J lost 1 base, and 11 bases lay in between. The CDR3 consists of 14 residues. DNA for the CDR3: TGTGCCAGCACCATTACAGGGTCCTACAATGAGCAGTTCTTC. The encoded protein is CASTITGSYNEQFF.

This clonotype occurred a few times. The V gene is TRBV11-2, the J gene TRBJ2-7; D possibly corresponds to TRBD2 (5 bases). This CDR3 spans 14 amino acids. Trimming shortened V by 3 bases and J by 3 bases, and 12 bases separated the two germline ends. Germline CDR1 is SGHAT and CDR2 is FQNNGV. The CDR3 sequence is CASSFGRTFYEQYF. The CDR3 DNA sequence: TGTGCCAGCAGCTTTGGTCGGACTTTCTACGAGCAGTACTTC.

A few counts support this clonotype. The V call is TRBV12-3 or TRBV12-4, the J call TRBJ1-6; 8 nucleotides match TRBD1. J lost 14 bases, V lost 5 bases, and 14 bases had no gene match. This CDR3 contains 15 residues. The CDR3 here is CASSSGQGGMSTLHF. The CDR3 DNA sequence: TGTGCCAGCAGTAGCGGACAGGGAGGTATGTCCACCCTCCACTTT.

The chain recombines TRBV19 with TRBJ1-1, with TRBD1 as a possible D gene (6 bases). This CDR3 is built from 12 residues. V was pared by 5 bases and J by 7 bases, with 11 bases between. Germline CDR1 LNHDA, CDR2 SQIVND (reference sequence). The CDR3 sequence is CASSRTDYEAFF. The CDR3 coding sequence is TGTGCCAGTAGTCGGACAGACTATGAAGCTTTCTTT.

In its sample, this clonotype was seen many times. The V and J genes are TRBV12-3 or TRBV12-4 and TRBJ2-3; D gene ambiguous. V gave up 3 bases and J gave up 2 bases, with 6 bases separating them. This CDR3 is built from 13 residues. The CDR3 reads CASSFFPTDTQYF. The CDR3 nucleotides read TGTGCCAGCAGTTTTTTCCCCACAGATACGCAGTATTTT.

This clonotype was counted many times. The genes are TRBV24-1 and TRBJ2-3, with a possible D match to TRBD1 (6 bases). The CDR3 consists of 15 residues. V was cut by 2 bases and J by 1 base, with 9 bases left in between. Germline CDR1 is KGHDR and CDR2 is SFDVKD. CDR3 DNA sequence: TGTGCCACCAGTGATTATGCAGGGGGCACAGATACGCAGTATTTT. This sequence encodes CATSDYAGGTDTQYF.

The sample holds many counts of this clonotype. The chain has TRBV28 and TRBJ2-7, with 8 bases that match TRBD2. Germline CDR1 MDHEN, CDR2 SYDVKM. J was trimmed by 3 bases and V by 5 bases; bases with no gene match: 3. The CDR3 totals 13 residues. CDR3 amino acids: CASSRGLGYEQYV. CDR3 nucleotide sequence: TGTGCCAGCAGTCGGGGACTAGGCTACGAGCAGTACGTC.

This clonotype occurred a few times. The CDR3, as DNA: TGTGCCAGCAGCCCGGGGATGACAGGGAACAATGAGCAGTTCTTC. The encoded protein is CASSPGMTGNNEQFF. The gene calls are TRBV14 and TRBJ2-1; the match to TRBD1 covers 7 bases. This CDR3 has 15 residues. Germline values: CDR1 SGHDN, CDR2 FVKESK. V gave up 4 bases and J gave up 5 bases; unmatched junction bases: 8. Full variable domain (missing parts from reference TRBV14 and TRBJ2-1): EAGVTQFPSHSVIEKGQTVTLRCDPISGHDNLYWYRRVMGKEIKFLLHFVKESKQDESGMPNNRFLAERTGGTYSTLKVQPAELEDSGVYFCASSPGMTGNNEQFFGPGTRLTVL.

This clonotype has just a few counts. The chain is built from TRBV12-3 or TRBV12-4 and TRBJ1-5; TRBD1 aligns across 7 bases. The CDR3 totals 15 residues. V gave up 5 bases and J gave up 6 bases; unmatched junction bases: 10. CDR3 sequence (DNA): TGTGCCAGCAGTCACAGGGGTCTCCCGGGTCAGCCCCAGCATTTT. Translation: CASSHRGLPGQPQHF.

The CDR3 spells CASSRQGPQPQHF. In DNA, the CDR3 is TGTGCCAGCAGCCGACAGGGGCCTCAGCCCCAGCATTTT. The chain employs TRBV7-2 and TRBJ1-5, with 8 bases that match TRBD1. The CDR3 length is 13 residues. Germline V gene lookup returns CDR1 SGHTA and CDR2 FQGNSA. Trimming at V came to 5 bases and at J to 6 bases, leaving 3 bases not matched to a gene.